The TCR beta chain under discussion was sequenced for a study of blood T cell repertoires in COVID-19. On the study more broadly: PBMCs, B-cell-depleted T cells, or T cells provided the cDNA or gDNA that made up the material.

This CDR3 is 14 amino acids long. Trimming cost V 4 bases and J 4 bases; bases outside gene matches: 7. Germline loops: CDR1 SGHRS, CDR2 YFSETQ. Clones were read by immunoSEQ multiplex PCR, and TCRdb kept only the in-frame ones, dropping some. The table records under 150,000 clones, roughly 80% of them present only once. The receptor was derived from a man in his 70s with acute or convalescent COVID-19. Sequenced material: peripheral blood. V is TRBV5-1 and J is TRBJ1-1, with TRBD1 matching 7 bases. The CDR3, as DNA: TGCGCCAGCAGCCGACAGGGCGCGACCACTGAAGCTTTCTTT. Residues: CASSRQGATTEAFF.